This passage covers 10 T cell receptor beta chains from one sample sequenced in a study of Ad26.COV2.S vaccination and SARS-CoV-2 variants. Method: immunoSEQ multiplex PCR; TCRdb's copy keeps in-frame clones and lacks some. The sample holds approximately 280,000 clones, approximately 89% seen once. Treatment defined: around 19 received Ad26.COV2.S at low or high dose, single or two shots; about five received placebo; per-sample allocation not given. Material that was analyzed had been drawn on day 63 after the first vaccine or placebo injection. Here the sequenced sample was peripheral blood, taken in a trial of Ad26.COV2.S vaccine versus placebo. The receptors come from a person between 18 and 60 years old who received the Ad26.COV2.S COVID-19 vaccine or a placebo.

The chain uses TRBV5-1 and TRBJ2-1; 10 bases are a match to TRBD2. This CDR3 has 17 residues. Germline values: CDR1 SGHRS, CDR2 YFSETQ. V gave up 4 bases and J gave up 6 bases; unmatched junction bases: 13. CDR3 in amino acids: CASSNLIAGGGGNEQFF. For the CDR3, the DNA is TGCGCCAGCAGCAACCTTATAGCGGGAGGAGGGGGCAATGAGCAGTTCTTC.

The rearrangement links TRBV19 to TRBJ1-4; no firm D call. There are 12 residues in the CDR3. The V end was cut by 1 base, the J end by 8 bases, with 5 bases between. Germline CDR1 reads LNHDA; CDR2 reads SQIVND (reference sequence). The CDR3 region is CASSIVREKLFF. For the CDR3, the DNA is TGTGCCAGTAGTATAGTAAGGGAAAAACTGTTTTTT.

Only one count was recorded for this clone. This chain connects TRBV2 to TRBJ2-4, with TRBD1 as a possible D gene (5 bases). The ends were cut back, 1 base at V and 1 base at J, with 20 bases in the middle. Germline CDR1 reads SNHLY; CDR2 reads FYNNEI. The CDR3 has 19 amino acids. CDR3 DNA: TGTGCCAGCAGTGAAGTCAGTGGTAGGGGAACTGGGGCCAAAAACATTCAGTACTTC. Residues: CASSEVSGRGTGAKNIQYF.

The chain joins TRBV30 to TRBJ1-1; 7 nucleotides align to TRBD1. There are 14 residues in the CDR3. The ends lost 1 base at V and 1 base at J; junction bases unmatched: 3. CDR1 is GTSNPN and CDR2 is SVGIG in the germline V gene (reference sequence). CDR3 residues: CAWSGPGGNTEAFF. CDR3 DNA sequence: TGTGCCTGGAGTGGTCCAGGGGGGAACACTGAAGCTTTCTTT.

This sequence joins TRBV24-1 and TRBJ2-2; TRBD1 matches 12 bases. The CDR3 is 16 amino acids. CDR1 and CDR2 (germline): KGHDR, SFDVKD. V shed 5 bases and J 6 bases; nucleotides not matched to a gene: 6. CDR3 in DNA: TGTGCCACCAGTGGACCGGGACAGGGGGCTTCCGGGGAGCTGTTTTTT. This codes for CATSGPGQGASGELFF.

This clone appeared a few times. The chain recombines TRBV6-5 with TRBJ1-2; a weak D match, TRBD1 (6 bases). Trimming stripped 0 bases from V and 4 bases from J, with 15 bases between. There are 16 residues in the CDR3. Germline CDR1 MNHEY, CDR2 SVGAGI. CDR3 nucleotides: TGTGCCAGCAGTTACTCGATAACCACAGGGACCTATGGCTACACCTTC. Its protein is CASSYSITTGTYGYTF.

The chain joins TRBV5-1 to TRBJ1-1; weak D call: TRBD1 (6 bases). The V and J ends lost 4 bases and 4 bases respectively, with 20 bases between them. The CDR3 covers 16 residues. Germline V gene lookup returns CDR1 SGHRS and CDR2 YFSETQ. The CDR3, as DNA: TGCGCCAGCAGCCGTCTTGGGGGCCCTGGGGGCACTGAAGCTTTCTTT. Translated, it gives CASSRLGGPGGTEAFF.

CDR3 region: CASSLVGLATTQYF. The CDR3 region has the DNA TGCGCCAGCAGCTTGGTGGGGCTAGCGACGACCCAGTACTTC. The rearrangement links TRBV5-1 to TRBJ2-5; maybe TRBD2 (6 bases). V lost 0 bases and J lost 7, with 13 bases in between. Per germline, CDR1 SGHRS and CDR2 YFSETQ. CDR3 length: 14 amino acids.

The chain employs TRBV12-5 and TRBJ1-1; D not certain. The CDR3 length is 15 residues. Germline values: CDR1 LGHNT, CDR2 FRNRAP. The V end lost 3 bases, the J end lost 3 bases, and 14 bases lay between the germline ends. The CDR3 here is CASGFREGGYTEAFF. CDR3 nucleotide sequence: TGTGCTAGTGGTTTCCGAGAGGGCGGGTACACTGAAGCTTTCTTT. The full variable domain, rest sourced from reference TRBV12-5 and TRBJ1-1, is DARVTQTPRHKVTEMGQEVTMRCQPILGHNTVFWYRQTMMQGLELLAYFRNRAPLDDSGMPKDRFSAEMPDATLATLKIQPSEPRDSAVYFCASGFREGGYTEAFFGQGTRLTVV.

CDR3: CASSQGTGGIQPQHF. CDR3 DNA sequence: TGTGCCAGCAGTCAGGGGACTGGGGGGATTCAGCCCCAGCATTTT. The rearrangement uses TRBV7-6 and TRBJ1-5; a possible D gene is TRBD1 (6 bases). Germline CDR1 SGHVS, CDR2 FNYEAQ. The CDR3 sequence is 15 residues long. V was trimmed by 6 bases and J by 6 bases, leaving 18 bases between them.